Presented here are 3 T cell receptor beta chains from one specimen sequenced in a study of PD-L1 blockade in urothelial cancer (dated by TCRdb to 2016 to 2017). The method was the immunoSEQ multiplex PCR assay. TCRdb's version of the immuneACCESS table is confined to in-frame rearrangements and falls short of the full clone set. An unresolved V gene accounts for under half of the shortfall where checked; the remainder is of unknown origin. Within this sample are 29,000 or so clones, with 79% of them counted one time only. In total, the top ten clones hold about 3% of the sample. The sample's time point label is to be understood as: peripheral blood 6 weeks after treatment start. Material: PBMCs, obtained around atezolizumab (anti-PD-L1) treatment. These receptors were obtained from a man in his 70s with urothelial cancer.

The V gene is TRBV27, the J gene TRBJ1-1, with D possibly being TRBD1 (5 bases). In germline, CDR1 is MNHEY, CDR2 SMNVEV (reference sequence). Trimming shortened V by 4 bases and J by 2 bases, and 17 bases separated the two germline ends. This CDR3 comprises 16 residues. CDR3 DNA: TGTGCCAGCAGTTCCCGAAAATATGGGGCCAACACTGAAGCTTTCTTT. As protein: CASSSRKYGANTEAFF.

V is TRBV29-1 and J is TRBJ2-3; a possible D gene is TRBD2 (5 bases). CDR3 size: 14 residues. Deletions cut 6 bases from V and 1 base from J, with 14 bases between. CDR1 is SQVTM and CDR2 is ANQGSEA in the germline V gene. The CDR3 nucleotides are TGCAGCGTGGAGGATGGTAGAGGCACAGATACGCAGTATTTT. Encoded protein: CSVEDGRGTDTQYF.

This clone is medium-sized (0.01 to 0.1%). The rearrangement joins TRBV9 to TRBJ1-1; D ambiguous. The germline V and J ends were trimmed by 0 bases and 6 bases, with 9 bases remaining between them. Germline assignment: CDR1 SGDLS and CDR2 YYNGEE. This CDR3 spans 13 amino acids. Here the CDR3 reads CASSVDQESEAFF. In DNA form, the CDR3 reads TGTGCCAGCAGCGTAGATCAGGAATCTGAAGCTTTCTTT.